The 10 T cell receptor beta chains below were found in one sample sequenced in a study of control samples from healthy donors and cancer patients. The method was immunoSEQ multiplex PCR; TCRdb's version includes in-frame clones alone and lacks a portion of them. Among about 50,000 clones listed, 93% were seen once. The sample consisted of PBMCs. These receptors all stem from a woman in her 50s with head and neck cancer.

The chain links TRBV7-9 to TRBJ2-3; unclear D gene. There are 13 residues in the CDR3. CDR1 SEHNR and CDR2 FQNEAQ come from the germline V gene (reference sequence). V dropped 0 bases and J dropped 7 bases, with 8 bases sitting between them. The CDR3 loop reads CASSLASGYTQYF. The CDR3 coding sequence is TGTGCCAGCAGCTTAGCGAGTGGGTATACGCAGTATTTT.

CDR3 loop: CASSGGTVSSYEQYF. The CDR3 coding sequence is TGTGCCAGCAGTGGGGGGACGGTAAGCTCCTACGAGCAGTACTTC. The V call is TRBV2, the J call TRBJ2-7; either TRBD1 or TRBD2 may supply D (5 bases each). V dropped 4 bases and J dropped 0 bases, with 13 bases sitting between them. The CDR3 loop spans 15 amino acids. Per the germline V gene, CDR1 is SNHLY and CDR2 is FYNNEI.

The V call is TRBV5-5, the J call TRBJ2-1; 14 positions match TRBD2. CDR1 SGHKS and CDR2 YYEKEE come from the germline V gene (reference sequence). The CDR3 totals 15 residues. The J segment lost 6 bases and the V segment lost 2 bases, leaving 1 base of the junction unmatched. The CDR3 spells CASSFGTSGSNEQFF. The CDR3 DNA reads TGTGCCAGCAGCTTTGGGACTAGCGGGAGCAATGAGCAGTTCTTC.

The sample holds a few counts of this clone. This sequence joins TRBV9 and TRBJ2-7; 9 bases match TRBD2. Germline V CDR1 and CDR2: SGDLS, YYNGEE. The ends lost 0 bases at V and 4 bases at J; junction bases unmatched: 8. CDR3 length: 16 residues. The CDR3 coding sequence is TGTGCCAGCAGCGTAGCGATTAGCGGGAGTTTGTACGAGCAGTACTTC. It yields the protein CASSVAISGSLYEQYF.

This chain connects TRBV11-1 to TRBJ2-7; 9 nucleotides agree with TRBD2. Germline CDR1 is SGHAT and CDR2 is FQDESV (reference sequence). CDR3 length equals 15 residues. Losses at the gene ends were 5 bases for V and 4 bases for J; bases not matched to a gene: 9. The CDR3 DNA reads as TGTGCCAGCAGCCTACTAGCGGGCCTCCCTTACGAGCAGTACTTC. Encoded protein: CASSLLAGLPYEQYF. Full variable domain (missing parts from reference TRBV11-1 and TRBJ2-7): EAEVAQSPRYKITEKSQAVAFWCDPISGHATLYWYRQILGQGPELLVQFQDESVVDDSQLPKDRFSAERLKGVDSTLKIQPAELGDSAMYLCASSLLAGLPYEQYFGPGTRLTVT.

The chain links TRBV5-1 to TRBJ1-6; D is uncertain. Trimming took 3 bases from V and 0 from J, leaving 13 bases between them. The length of the CDR3 is 17 residues. Germline V lookup: CDR1 SGHRS, CDR2 YFSETQ. CDR3 DNA: TGCGCCAGCAGCTCGGCGACCGATAGCTCCTATAATTCACCCCTCCACTTT. Translating gives CASSSATDSSYNSPLHF.

This chain uses TRBV18 with TRBJ2-7; D remains unclear. This CDR3 has 14 residues. The germline V gene encodes CDR1 KGHSH and CDR2 LQKENI. Trimming pared 3 bases from V and 3 bases from J, leaving 12 bases between. In DNA form, the CDR3 reads TGTGCCAGCTCACCGGTTCTGTACAGCTACGAGCAGTACTTC. Translation: CASSPVLYSYEQYF.

CDR3 sequence (DNA): TGCAGCGTTGCTCTTGGGACAGGGAAGACTGAAGCTTTCTTT. Encoded protein: CSVALGTGKTEAFF. The V gene is TRBV29-1, the J gene TRBJ1-1, with 9 bases aligning to TRBD1. The germline V gene has CDR1 SQVTM and CDR2 ANQGSEA. The trim removed 4 bases at V and 5 bases at J, leaving 8 bases unmatched. This CDR3 has 14 amino acids.

A word on this clone: In the same sample, other DNA sequences code for this CDR3. V usage is TRBV12-3 or TRBV12-4 and J usage is TRBJ2-7; TRBD1 might be the D (6 bases). V was shortened by 1 base and J by 6 bases, with 7 bases between the two germline ends. The CDR3 spans 12 residues. CDR3 loop: CASSLGGGEQYF. Here the CDR3 DNA reads TGTGCCAGCAGTTTAGGAGGGGGCGAGCAGTACTTC.

This clone was seen more than once but under ten times. The CDR3 protein is CSAGHGQETQYF. CDR3 sequence (DNA): TGCAGCGCTGGACACGGACAAGAGACCCAGTACTTC. This chain uses TRBV29-1 with TRBJ2-5; maybe TRBD1 (5 bases). Per germline, CDR1 SQVTM and CDR2 ANQGSEA. The CDR3 has 12 residues. V was pared by 7 bases and J by 2 bases, with 11 bases between.